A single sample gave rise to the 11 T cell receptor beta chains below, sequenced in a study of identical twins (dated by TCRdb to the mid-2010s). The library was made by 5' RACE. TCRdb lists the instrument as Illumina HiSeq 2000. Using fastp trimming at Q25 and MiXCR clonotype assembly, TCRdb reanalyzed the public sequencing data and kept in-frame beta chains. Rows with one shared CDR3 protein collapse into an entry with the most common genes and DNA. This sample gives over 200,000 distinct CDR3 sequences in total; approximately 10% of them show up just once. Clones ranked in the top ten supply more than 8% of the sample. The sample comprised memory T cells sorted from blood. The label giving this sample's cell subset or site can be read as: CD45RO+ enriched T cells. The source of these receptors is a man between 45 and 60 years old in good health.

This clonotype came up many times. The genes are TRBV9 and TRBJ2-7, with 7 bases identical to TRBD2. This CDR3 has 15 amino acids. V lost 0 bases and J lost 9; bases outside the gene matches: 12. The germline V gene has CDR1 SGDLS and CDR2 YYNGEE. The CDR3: CASSVDPQRGPRQYF. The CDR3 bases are TGTGCCAGCAGCGTAGATCCACAGCGGGGCCCACGGCAGTACTTC.

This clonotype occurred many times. The CDR3 DNA reads as TGCGCCAGCAGCCAAGATCTCGGCAGGGAGGACTATGGCTACACCTTC. This encodes CASSQDLGREDYGYTF. The chain uses TRBV4-3 and TRBJ1-2, with D perhaps TRBD1 (5 bases). Germline V lookup: CDR1 LGHNA, CDR2 YSLEER. This CDR3 has 16 residues. V was clipped by 0 bases and J by 3 bases, with 14 bases between them.

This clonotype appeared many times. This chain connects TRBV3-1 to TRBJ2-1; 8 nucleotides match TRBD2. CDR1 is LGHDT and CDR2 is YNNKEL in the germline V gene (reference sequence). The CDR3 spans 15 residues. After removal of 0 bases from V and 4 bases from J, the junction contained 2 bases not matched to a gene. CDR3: CASSQETSGYNEQFF. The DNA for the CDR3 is TGTGCCAGCAGCCAAGAAACTAGCGGATACAATGAGCAGTTCTTC.

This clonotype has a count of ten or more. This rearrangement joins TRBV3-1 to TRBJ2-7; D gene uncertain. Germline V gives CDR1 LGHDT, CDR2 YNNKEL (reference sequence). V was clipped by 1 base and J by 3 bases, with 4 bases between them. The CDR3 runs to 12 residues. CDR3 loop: CASSQVSYEQYF. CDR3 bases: TGTGCCAGCAGCCAAGTAAGCTACGAGCAGTACTTC.

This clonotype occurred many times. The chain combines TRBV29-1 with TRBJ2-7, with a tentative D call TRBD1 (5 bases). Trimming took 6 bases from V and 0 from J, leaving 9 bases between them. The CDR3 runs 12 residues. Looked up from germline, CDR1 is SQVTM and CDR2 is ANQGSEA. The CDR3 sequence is CSVRAASYEQYF. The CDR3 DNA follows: TGCAGCGTCAGGGCTGCCTCCTACGAGCAGTACTTC.

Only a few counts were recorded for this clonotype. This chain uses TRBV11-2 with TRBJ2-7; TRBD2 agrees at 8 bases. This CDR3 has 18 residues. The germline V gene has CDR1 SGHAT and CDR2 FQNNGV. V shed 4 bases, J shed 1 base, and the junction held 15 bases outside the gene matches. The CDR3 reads CASSSVVGGLAGSYEQYF. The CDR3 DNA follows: TGTGCCAGCAGCTCAGTGGTGGGGGGGTTAGCGGGGTCCTACGAGCAGTACTTC.

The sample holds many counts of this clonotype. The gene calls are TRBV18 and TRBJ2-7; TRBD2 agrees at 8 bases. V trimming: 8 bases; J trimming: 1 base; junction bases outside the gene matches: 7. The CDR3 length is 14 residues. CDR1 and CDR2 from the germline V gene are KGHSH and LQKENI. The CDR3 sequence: CASSPSSGSYEQYF. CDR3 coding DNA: TGTGCCAGCAGCCCTTCTAGCGGGTCCTACGAGCAGTACTTC.

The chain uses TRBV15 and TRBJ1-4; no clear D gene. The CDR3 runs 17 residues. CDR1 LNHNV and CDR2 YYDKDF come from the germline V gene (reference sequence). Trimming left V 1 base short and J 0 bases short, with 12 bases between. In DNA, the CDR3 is TGTGCCACCAGCAGAGTAAACAGCCGAGCAACTAATGAAAAACTGTTTTTT. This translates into CATSRVNSRATNEKLFF. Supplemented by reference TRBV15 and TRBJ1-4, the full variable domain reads DAMVIQNPRYQVTQFGKPVTLSCSQTLNHNVMYWYQQKSSQAPKLLFHYYDKDFNNEADTPDNFQSRRPNTSFCFLDIRSPGLGDTAMYLCATSRVNSRATNEKLFFGSGTQLSVL.

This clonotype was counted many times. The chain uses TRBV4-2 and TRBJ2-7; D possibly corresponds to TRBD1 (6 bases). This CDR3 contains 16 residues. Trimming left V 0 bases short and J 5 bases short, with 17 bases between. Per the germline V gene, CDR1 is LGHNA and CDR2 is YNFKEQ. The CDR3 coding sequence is TGTGCCAGCAGCCAAGATTTTAACAGGGAGTCACACGAGCAGTACTTC. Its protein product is CASSQDFNRESHEQYF.

The chain's CDR3 is CASSQETGQVGPQHF. CDR3 DNA sequence: TGCGCCAGCAGCCAAGAAACAGGCCAGGTTGGGCCCCAGCATTTT. The chain combines TRBV4-1 with TRBJ1-5; tentative D call: TRBD1 (5 bases). Germline lookup yields CDR1 MGHRA and CDR2 YSYEKL. CDR3 size: 15 residues. Between the trimmed V and J ends, which lost 0 bases and 9 bases, there was a span of 15 bases.

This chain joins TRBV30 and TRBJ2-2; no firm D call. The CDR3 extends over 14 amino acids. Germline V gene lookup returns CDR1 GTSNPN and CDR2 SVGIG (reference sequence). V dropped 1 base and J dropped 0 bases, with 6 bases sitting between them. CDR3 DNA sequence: TGTGCCTGGAGTGGGCAGGCGAACACCGGGGAGCTGTTTTTT. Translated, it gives CAWSGQANTGELFF.